The T cell receptor beta chain described here comes from a study of blood T cell repertoires in COVID-19. Across the study: The United States, Italy and Spain supplied acute and convalescent COVID-19 samples. PBMCs, B-cell-depleted T cells, or T cells provided the cDNA or gDNA that made up the material.

Germline CDR1 and CDR2: SGHVS and FQNEAQ. V was trimmed by 5 bases and J by 8 bases, leaving 21 bases between them. The CDR3 totals 15 residues. This clone was picked up one time. Under the authors' procedure: Cell counts per sample came from amplifying reference gene primers. Some clones are missing from TCRdb's copy, which holds only in-frame ones; the method was immunoSEQ multiplex PCR. V and J calls and clone size are those listed in that table; D and trimming were worked out from the DNA. This table has about 150,000 clones, around four fifths appearing once. The receptor was derived from a man aged 55-75 years who had recovered from COVID-19. The chain has TRBV7-8 and TRBJ1-2; maybe TRBD1 (6 bases). Sequencing was done on a sample of peripheral blood. This CDR3 reads CASSHDRNTLRGYTF. The CDR3 bases are TGTGCCAGCAGCCACGACAGGAATACTCTGAGAGGCTACACCTTC.